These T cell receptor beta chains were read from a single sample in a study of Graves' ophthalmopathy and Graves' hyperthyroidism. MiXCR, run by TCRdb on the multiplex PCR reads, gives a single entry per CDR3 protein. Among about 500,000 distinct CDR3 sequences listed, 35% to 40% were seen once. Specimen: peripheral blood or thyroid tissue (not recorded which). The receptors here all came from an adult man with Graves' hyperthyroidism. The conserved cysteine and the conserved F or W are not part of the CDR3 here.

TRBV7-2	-	ASSIPGPNEQF
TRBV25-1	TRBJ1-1	ASSGAQGRAEAF
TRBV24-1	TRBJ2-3	ATSDSGLMGADTQY
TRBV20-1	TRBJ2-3	SAVDKSSTDTQY
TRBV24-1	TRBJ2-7	ASSFQDVDEQH
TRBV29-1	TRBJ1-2	SVCSGQGYGYT
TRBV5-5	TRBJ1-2	ASSFSLWDGYT
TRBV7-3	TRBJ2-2	ASSLAAELAGTGELF
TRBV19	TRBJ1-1	ASSIRGNTEAF
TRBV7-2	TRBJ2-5	ASSPRRSREETQY
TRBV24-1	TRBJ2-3	ASSEGHRTDTQY
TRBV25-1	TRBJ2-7	ASSEGGVPHEQY
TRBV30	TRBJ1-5	AWSSDSNQPQH
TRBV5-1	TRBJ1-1	ASSLPAGTEAF
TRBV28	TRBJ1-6	ASSLQNSPLH
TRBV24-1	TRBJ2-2	ATSDVVVGAGELF
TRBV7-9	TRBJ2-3	ASSLAGGTDTQY
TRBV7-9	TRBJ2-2	ASSLEWGLF
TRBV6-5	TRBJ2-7	ASSYFLTGATYEQY
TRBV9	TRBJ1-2	ASSPTPTGLYGYT
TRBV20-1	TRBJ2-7	SASMEAYEQY
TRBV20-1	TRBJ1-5	SATRAGSNQPQH
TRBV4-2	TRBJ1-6	ASSHQLQDANSPLH
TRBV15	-	ATSSYGNEQY
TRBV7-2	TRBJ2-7	ASSTRGAAHEQY
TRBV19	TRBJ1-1	ASSPRQGLEAF
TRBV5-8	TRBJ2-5	ASSLGLATETQY
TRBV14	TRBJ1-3	ASSHYGNTIY
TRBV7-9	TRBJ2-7	ASSGTSGLSYEQY
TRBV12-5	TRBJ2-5	ASEGVFGETQY
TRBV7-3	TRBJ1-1	ASSSMGPIGGEAF
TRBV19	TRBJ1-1	ASADRSNTEAF
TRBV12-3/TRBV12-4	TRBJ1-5	ASSLALTIYSNQPQH
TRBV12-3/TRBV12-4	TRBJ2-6	ASSPNVGAGANVLT
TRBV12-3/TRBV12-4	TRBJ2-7	ASSSPGQGSSYEQY
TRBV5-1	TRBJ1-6	ASSPAGGEVSPLH
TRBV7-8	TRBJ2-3	ASSLMSGLSTDTQY
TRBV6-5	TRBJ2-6	ASSESPVGGIFGANVLT
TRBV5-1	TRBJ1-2	ASSEGTAVDYGYT
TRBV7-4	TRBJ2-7	ASRGDRGDYEQY
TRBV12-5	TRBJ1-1	ASGYGGGTEAF
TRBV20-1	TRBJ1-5	SALISTGENQPQH
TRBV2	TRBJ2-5	AKMDRKETQY
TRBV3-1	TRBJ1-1	ASSPRLNSEAF
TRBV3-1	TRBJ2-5	ASSLFLETQY
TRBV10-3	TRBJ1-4	ASSYPRATNEKLF
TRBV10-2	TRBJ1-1	ASSESYRTF
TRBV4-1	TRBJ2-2	ASSRVINTGELF
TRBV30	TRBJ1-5	AWSEYRGVGNQPQH
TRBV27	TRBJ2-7	ASSPRQGAKSYEQY
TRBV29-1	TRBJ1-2	SSERGYGYT
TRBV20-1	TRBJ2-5	SARGGYQETQY
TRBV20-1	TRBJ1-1	SARSVSGYNEHTEAF
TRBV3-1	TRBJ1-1	ASSQGLGLKNTEAF
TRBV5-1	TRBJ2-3	ASSLVGGGDSFDTQY
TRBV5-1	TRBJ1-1	ASSLEWSTGSEAF
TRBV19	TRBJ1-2	ASSSGDANYGYT
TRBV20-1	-	SARWTSGSEQF
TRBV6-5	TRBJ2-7	ASSGGAGGSYEQY